One and the same sample provided the 10 T cell receptor beta chains below, sequenced in a study of beta chain features in type 1 diabetes. Antigens for these TCRs are unknown. Findings of the study overall: Shortening that was moderate but significant affected the TCRB CDR3s of Type 1 diabetes patients in all four CD4+ subsets.

Expressed TCRB transcripts were sequenced because the entire RNA isolate underwent reverse transcription. The method was immunoSEQ multiplex PCR; TCRdb's version includes in-frame clones alone and lacks a portion of them. This sample has 93,000 or so clones, with 25% to 35% found just once. The material sequenced was central memory CD4+ T cells from blood. These receptor sequences come from a young woman with type 1 diabetes.

The rearrangement links TRBV4-2 to TRBJ2-5; 11 nucleotides line up with TRBD2. This CDR3 region has 17 residues. The J segment lost 5 bases and the V segment lost 4 bases, leaving 12 bases of the junction unmatched. Germline loops: CDR1 LGHNA, CDR2 YNFKEQ. The CDR3 nucleotides are TGTGCCAGCAGCCGATCAAGCTTAGCGGGAGGGCCGGAGACCCAGTACTTC. This sequence encodes CASSRSSLAGGPETQYF.

The sample holds a few counts of this clone. The chain uses TRBV28 and TRBJ2-1; a possible D gene is TRBD2 (6 bases). The CDR3 has 12 residues. Trimming pared 8 bases from V and 4 bases from J, leaving 9 bases between. The germline gives CDR1 MDHEN, CDR2 SYDVKM. The CDR3 region is CASGLSYNEQFF. For the CDR3, the DNA is TGTGCCAGCGGACTATCATACAATGAGCAGTTCTTC.

V gene TRBV27 combines with J gene TRBJ2-5; 11 nucleotides align to TRBD2. CDR1 and CDR2 from the germline V gene are MNHEY and SMNVEV (reference sequence). CDR3 size: 20 residues. The ends lost 6 bases at V and 6 bases at J; junction bases unmatched: 24. The CDR3 DNA reads as TGTGCCAGCAGCCCCGGGGGCGTCAGACCCGATCTAGCGGGAGGAAAGACCCAGTACTTC. Translation: CASSPGGVRPDLAGGKTQYF.

The chain links TRBV7-3 to TRBJ2-2; D gene uncertain. The CDR3 totals 16 residues. Trimming shortened V by 5 bases and J by 1 base, and 14 bases separated the two germline ends. Germline CDR1 SGHTA, CDR2 FQGTGA. DNA of the CDR3: TGTGCCAGCAGCCGGTCAGGTACACGGAACACCGGGGAGCTGTTTTTT. Protein product: CASSRSGTRNTGELFF. The full variable domain, its missing parts supplied by reference TRBV7-3 and TRBJ2-2, is GAGVSQTPSNKVTEKGKYVELRCDPISGHTALYWYRQSLGQGPEFLIYFQGTGAADDSGLPNDRFFAVRPEGSVSTLKIQRTERGDSAVYLCASSRSGTRNTGELFFGEGSRLTVL.

CDR3 sequence (DNA): TGTGCCAGCAGCTTATCGGGACAGGGGACAGATACGCAGTATTTT. Amino acids: CASSLSGQGTDTQYF. The chain couples TRBV7-7 to TRBJ2-3; 10 bases match TRBD1. J gave up 3 bases and V 2 bases, and 2 bases lay outside the gene matches. This CDR3 comprises 15 residues. The germline V gene encodes CDR1 SSHAT and CDR2 FNYEAQ (reference sequence).

This clone was counted at least ten times. In nucleotides, the CDR3 is TGCAGCGATCTACAGGGCCCCTACGAGCAGTACTTC. Translated, it gives CSDLQGPYEQYF. V gene TRBV29-1 combines with J gene TRBJ2-7, with D possibly TRBD1 on 6 matching bases. This CDR3 has 12 residues. The V gene's germline CDR1 is SQVTM and CDR2 ANQGSEA. V lost 7 bases and J lost 2, with 12 bases in between.

The rearrangement joins TRBV19 to TRBJ2-3; 10 nucleotides match TRBD2. V lost 1 base to trimming and J lost 0 bases; unmatched junction nucleotides: 4. This CDR3 has 17 residues. The germline gives CDR1 LNHDA, CDR2 SQIVND (reference sequence). In DNA form, the CDR3 reads TGTGCCAGTAGTATAGTTAGCGGGGGGCCTAGCACAGATACGCAGTATTTT. It yields the protein CASSIVSGGPSTDTQYF.

J is TRBJ1-4 and V is TRBV7-9, with TRBD1 matching over 8 bases. J was trimmed by 7 bases and V by 5 bases; bases with no gene match: 6. From germline, CDR1 is SEHNR and CDR2 FQNEAQ (reference sequence). CDR3 length: 14 amino acids. CDR3 in amino acids: CASSRPDRAEKLFF. The CDR3 region has the DNA TGTGCCAGCAGCCGACCGGACAGGGCTGAAAAACTGTTTTTT. Variable domain in full (rest from reference TRBV7-9 and TRBJ1-4): DTGVSQNPRHKITKRGQNVTFRCDPISEHNRLYWYRQTLGQGPEFLTYFQNEAQLEKSRLLSDRFSAERPKGSFSTLEIQRTEQGDSAMYLCASSRPDRAEKLFFGSGTQLSVL.

This clone was detected only a few times. The chain has TRBV28 and TRBJ1-2; possibly TRBD1 for D (6 bases). The ends were cut back, 10 bases at V and 4 bases at J, with 19 bases in the middle. Per germline, CDR1 MDHEN and CDR2 SYDVKM. The CDR3 runs 14 residues. The CDR3 loop is CAISGSRGLYGYTF. CDR3 DNA: TGTGCCATTTCTGGCTCCAGGGGCCTCTATGGCTACACCTTC.

V usage is TRBV5-1 and J usage is TRBJ2-1, with 9 bases aligning to TRBD1. Trimming at V came to 2 bases and at J to 9 bases, leaving 9 bases not matched to a gene. The CDR3 covers 15 residues. Germline V CDR1 and CDR2: SGHRS, YFSETQ. The CDR3 bases are TGCGCCAGCAGCTTAAGACAGGGGGGATATGGTGAGCAGTTCTTC. Translated: CASSLRQGGYGEQFF.